Below are 21 T cell receptor beta chains sequenced from a single sample in a study of shared clonotypes between healthy human individuals (dated by TCRdb to 2018 to 2021). CD8 naive samples consisted of CD45RO-negative cells that were positively selected for CCR7, yielding a CD45RA+CCR7+ population without TemRA cells. Library prep was done by the immunoSEQ multiplex PCR assay. Not all clones reach the TCRdb copy of this immuneACCESS table, which keeps in-frame sequences only. Checked studies attribute under half of the gap to unresolved V genes and leave the rest unexplained. The sample table records some 2 million clones; 85% to 95% of these occur just once. More than 0.95% of the sample rests with the top ten. The sequenced sample consisted of naive CD8+ T cells sorted from blood. Interpreted using the paper, the cell subset or site label stands for: CD45RA+CCR7+. All receptors derive from a man aged 18 to 35 in good health.

The CDR3 sequence: CASSSGVSYGYTF. The CDR3 DNA is TGTGCCAGCAGCTCCGGGGTAAGCTATGGCTACACCTTC. The gene calls are TRBV5-4 and TRBJ1-2; no definite D call. Germline V gene data show CDR1 as SGHNT and CDR2 as YYREEE (reference sequence). Trimming left V 3 bases short and J 4 bases short, with 10 bases between. The CDR3 has 13 residues.

J is TRBJ1-6 and V is TRBV27; no reliable D call. The CDR3 is made up of 16 amino acids. CDR1 MNHEY and CDR2 SMNVEV come from the germline V gene (reference sequence). The V end lost 6 bases, the J end lost 0 bases, and 12 bases lay between the germline ends. The CDR3 DNA is TGTGCCAGCAGGAAAATGGTTAACTCCTATAATTCACCCCTCCACTTT. Protein: CASRKMVNSYNSPLHF.

The rearrangement links TRBV30 to TRBJ2-2, with TRBD1 matching 10 bases. The CDR3 spans 15 residues. Trimming at V came to 4 bases and at J to 7 bases, leaving 9 bases not matched to a gene. CDR1 is GTSNPN and CDR2 is SVGIG in the germline V gene (reference sequence). In DNA, the CDR3 is TGTGCCTGGACCGCGGGACAGGGGTTTTTCGGGGAGCTGTTTTTT. This codes for CAWTAGQGFFGELFF. The whole variable domain, remainder taken from reference TRBV30 and TRBJ2-2, is SQTIHQWPATLVQPVGSPLSLECTVEGTSNPNLYWYRQAAGRGLQLLFYSVGIGQISSEVPQNLSASRPQDRQFILSSKKLLLSDSGFYLCAWTAGQGFFGELFFGEGSRLTVL.

Of note for this clone: Other DNA variants within this sample encode the same CDR3. The V gene is TRBV7-9, the J gene TRBJ1-1; D unclear. CDR3 size: 13 residues. CDR1 is SEHNR, CDR2 FQNEAQ, per germline (reference sequence). Trimming cost V 3 bases and J 1 base, with 6 bases left between them. CDR3 loop: CASSLTANTEAFF. The DNA for the CDR3 is TGTGCCAGCAGCTTGACGGCGAACACTGAAGCTTTCTTT.

The chain has TRBV28 and TRBJ2-7; the match to TRBD1 covers 10 bases. Germline V gene lookup returns CDR1 MDHEN and CDR2 SYDVKM. Trimming took 4 bases from V and 2 from J; bases not matched to a gene: 5. CDR3 length: 15 residues. The CDR3 spells CASSSPGTGAYEQYF. The CDR3 DNA is TGTGCCAGCAGTTCACCCGGGACAGGGGCCTACGAGCAGTACTTC.

The chain recombines TRBV29-1 with TRBJ2-3; TRBD1 matches 9 bases. This CDR3 has 17 amino acids. V lost 6 bases, J lost 4 bases, and 17 bases stayed unmatched. Germline CDR1 SQVTM, CDR2 ANQGSEA. CDR3 DNA: TGCAGCGTCATACTTACCGGGACAGGGAGAGTCCCAGATACGCAGTATTTT. This encodes CSVILTGTGRVPDTQYF.

In DNA, the CDR3 is TGCGCCAGCAGCCGCCGGGACGGAGATCAGCCCCAGCATTTT. As protein: CASSRRDGDQPQHF. V and J are TRBV4-1 and TRBJ1-5, with a tentative D call TRBD1 (5 bases). Trimming took off 4 bases at V and 5 bases at J, with 12 bases between the two ends. The V gene's germline CDR1 is MGHRA and CDR2 YSYEKL. This CDR3 has 14 residues.

The genes are TRBV7-9 and TRBJ2-2; TRBD2 agrees at 9 bases. CDR1 and CDR2 from the germline V gene are SEHNR and FQNEAQ (reference sequence). V gave up 5 bases and J gave up 1 base; unmatched junction bases: 11. The CDR3 spans 18 residues. The CDR3 DNA reads TGTGCCAGCAGCCCCTTAGCGGGGGCCTCAATGAACACCGGGGAGCTGTTTTTT. It codes for CASSPLAGASMNTGELFF.

The chain joins TRBV5-4 to TRBJ2-7; 10 nucleotides agree with TRBD2. Germline assignment: CDR1 SGHNT and CDR2 YYREEE (reference sequence). The CDR3 sequence is 14 residues long. J gave up 5 bases and V 4 bases, and 6 bases lay outside the gene matches. The DNA of the CDR3 is TGTGCCAGCAGCCCGGGACTAGCGCGGGACGAGCAGTACTTC. This encodes CASSPGLARDEQYF.

The chain joins TRBV27 to TRBJ2-5; the D is unclear. Per germline, CDR1 MNHEY and CDR2 SMNVEV (reference sequence). V lost 0 bases to trimming and J lost 5 bases, with 10 bases between them. The CDR3 runs to 14 residues. CDR3 sequence (DNA): TGTGCCAGCAGTTTATCCATTACCGGGGAGACCCAGTACTTC. Translation gives CASSLSITGETQYF.

The rearrangement links TRBV7-3 to TRBJ2-7; D perhaps matches TRBD1 (5 bases). Per the germline V gene, CDR1 is SGHTA and CDR2 is FQGTGA. The CDR3 extends over 14 amino acids. V was clipped by 11 bases and J by 3 bases, with 20 bases between them. The CDR3, as DNA: TGTGCCGCCGTTGGTGTAGGGGAACACTACGAGCAGTACTTC. Translated: CAAVGVGEHYEQYF.

This sequence joins TRBV30 and TRBJ1-4; 7 bases agree with TRBD1. The V gene's germline CDR1 is GTSNPN and CDR2 SVGIG (reference sequence). This CDR3 has 13 residues. Trimming took 6 bases from V and 7 from J; bases not matched to a gene: 8. CDR3 amino acids: CACKDRDIEKLFF. The DNA for the CDR3 is TGTGCCTGTAAAGACAGGGACATTGAAAAACTGTTTTTT. Looking up the rest from reference TRBV30 and TRBJ1-4 gives the full variable domain: SQTIHQWPATLVQPVGSPLSLECTVEGTSNPNLYWYRQAAGRGLQLLFYSVGIGQISSEVPQNLSASRPQDRQFILSSKKLLLSDSGFYLCACKDRDIEKLFFGSGTQLSVL.

This chain uses TRBV13 with TRBJ1-3; D is uncertain. This CDR3 comprises 14 residues. V lost 1 base to trimming and J lost 0 bases, with 4 bases between them. Germline V gene sequence: CDR1 PRHDT, CDR2 FYEKMQ (reference sequence). This CDR3 is CASSLENSGNTIYF. CDR3 bases: TGTGCCAGCAGCTTAGAGAACTCTGGAAACACCATATATTTT.

This clone has only a few counts. The J gene is TRBJ2-7, the V gene TRBV6-5, with 9 positions matching TRBD2. The CDR3 has 15 residues. The trim removed 6 bases at V and 6 bases at J, leaving 12 bases unmatched. Looked up from germline, CDR1 is MNHEY and CDR2 is SVGAGI. CDR3 DNA sequence: TGTGCCAGCAGCATAGCGGGAGTCTCCCGTCGCGAGCAGTACTTC. It translates to CASSIAGVSRREQYF.

This chain links TRBV29-1 with TRBJ2-7; 7 nucleotides line up with TRBD2. Germline CDR1 SQVTM, CDR2 ANQGSEA. CDR3 size: 14 residues. J was trimmed by 0 bases and V by 4 bases; bases with no gene match: 6. The CDR3 DNA is TGCAGCGTTGGGCTGGGCGGGAGCTCCTACGAGCAGTACTTC. Residues: CSVGLGGSSYEQYF.

The V call is TRBV4-1, the J call TRBJ1-3, with a possible D match to TRBD1 (5 bases). CDR1 is MGHRA, CDR2 YSYEKL, per germline. The CDR3 totals 15 residues. The V gene lost 2 bases and the J gene lost 4 bases, with 12 bases spanning the gap. The CDR3 here is CASSQWGEAGNTIYF. The CDR3 region has the DNA TGCGCCAGCAGCCAATGGGGGGAGGCCGGAAACACCATATATTTT.

The chain carries TRBV4-1 and TRBJ2-7; D gene uncertain. This CDR3 region has 15 residues. V lost 5 bases and J lost 5, with 19 bases in between. Germline V gene sequence: CDR1 MGHRA, CDR2 YSYEKL. The CDR3 is CASSFLVGGFDEQYF. In nucleotides, the CDR3 is TGCGCCAGCAGCTTTCTCGTGGGTGGTTTCGACGAGCAGTACTTC.

This chain links TRBV27 with TRBJ1-4; possibly TRBD1 for D (5 bases). V was cut by 2 bases and J by 4 bases, with 8 bases left in between. From germline, CDR1 is MNHEY and CDR2 SMNVEV (reference sequence). The CDR3 consists of 14 residues. The CDR3 region has the DNA TGTGCCAGCAGTTTAACAGGTTTTAATGAAAAACTGTTTTTT. Protein: CASSLTGFNEKLFF.

This rearrangement joins TRBV2 to TRBJ1-2; possibly TRBD1 for D (5 bases). The CDR3 spans 12 residues. Germline-derived CDR1 and CDR2 are SNHLY and FYNNEI. V was clipped by 10 bases and J by 1 base, with 10 bases between them. The CDR3 sequence is CATFQGNYGYTF. For the CDR3, the DNA is TGTGCCACCTTTCAGGGTAACTATGGCTACACCTTC.

The chain is built from TRBV7-9 and TRBJ2-5; TRBD2 matches at 10 bases. V was pared by 10 bases and J by 3 bases, with 8 bases of the junction left unmatched. Germline CDR1 and CDR2: SEHNR and FQNEAQ (reference sequence). CDR3 size: 14 residues. The CDR3 coding sequence is TGTGCCACAGAAACGCTAGCGGGAGAAGAGACCCAGTACTTC. This gives the protein CATETLAGEETQYF.

CDR3 nucleotide sequence: TGTGCCAGTAGGCCCGGACAGCCCTTGGTTGAAAAACTGTTTTTT. Its translation is CASRPGQPLVEKLFF. The V and J genes are TRBV19 and TRBJ1-4; D is possibly TRBD1 (6 bases). Germline V gene data show CDR1 as LNHDA and CDR2 as SQIVND (reference sequence). This CDR3 is built from 15 residues. Trimming took 6 bases from V and 7 from J, leaving 18 bases between them. Full variable domain (missing parts from reference TRBV19 and TRBJ1-4): DGGITQSPKYLFRKEGQNVTLSCEQNLNHDAMYWYRQDPGQGLRLIYYSQIVNDFQKGDIAEGYSVSREKKESFPLTVTSAQKNPTAFYLCASRPGQPLVEKLFFGSGTQLSVL.